This T cell receptor (beta chain) was recorded in a study of blood T cell repertoires in COVID-19. As for the study in general: Samples representing acute and convalescent COVID-19 were sourced from the United States, Italy and Spain. PBMCs, B-cell-depleted T cells, or T cells were the source of the cDNA or gDNA that made up the material.

The ends were cut back, 2 bases at V and 4 bases at J, with 11 bases in the middle. Germline V gene data show CDR1 as MNHNS and CDR2 as SASEGT. The CDR3 spans 14 residues. Followed longitudinally, the Seattle patients had been enrolled during active infection. In the original analysis: Estimation of nucleated cell counts relied on the amplification of reference gene primers. Some clones are missing from TCRdb's copy, which holds only in-frame ones; the method was immunoSEQ multiplex PCR. D and trimming were read from the DNA, whereas the V and J calls and clone size are those reported in that table. Of some 120,000 clones in the sample, 90% were seen once.

This chain links TRBV6-1 with TRBJ2-5; a possible D gene is TRBD1 (5 bases). The source material was peripheral blood. The clonotype comes from a man in his fifties or sixties with COVID-19, enrolled during active disease. The CDR3 loop is CASSESWGSETQYF. Here the CDR3 DNA reads TGTGCCAGCAGTGAATCGTGGGGCTCAGAGACCCAGTACTTC.